This TCR beta chain was recorded in a study of early T cells in non-severe SARS-CoV-2 infection. As for the study in general: The input, bulk RNA from unsorted whole blood, was sequenced, and chains were unpaired.

Each single cDNA molecule received a unique molecular identifier. In TCRdb, the 5' RACE reads were re-called with MiXCR into one record per CDR3 protein. The sample includes about 17,000 distinct CDR3 sequences, approximately 5.4% of them seen just once. There are 13 residues in the CDR3. The ends lost 5 bases at V and 9 bases at J; junction bases unmatched: 11. CDR1 SQVTM and CDR2 ANQGSEA come from the germline V gene. This clonotype is termed medium-sized. Sequenced: whole blood. The chain links TRBV29-1 to TRBJ1-1, with TRBD1 matching over 8 bases. The TCR sequence derives from an adult who was a healthcare worker with PCR-confirmed SARS-CoV-2 infection or an uninfected control (not recorded which). CDR3 sequence (DNA): TGCAGCGTTAAGGGGGCAGGGGGCTTTAAAGCTTTCTTT. Translating gives CSVKGAGGFKAFF.